Shown below are 8 T cell receptor beta chains from a single sample sequenced in a study of T cell repertoires in cytomegalovirus infection. Using its own MiXCR run on the reads, TCRdb lists one record per CDR3 protein. The sample includes some 500,000 distinct CDR3 sequences, roughly a third seen only once; the top ten take 15% to 20%. Their antigen targets remain unknown. The source material was cultured PBMCs, sampled from culture after CMV antigen stimulation. All receptors derive from a human donor in good health (CMV status not recorded). Some clones in this sample may be carry-over from other donors' samples.

V and J are TRBV25-1 and TRBJ2-5, with D hard to call. This CDR3 has 14 residues. Germline CDR1 reads MGHDK; CDR2 reads SYGVNS. V was shortened by 1 base and J by 2 bases, with 8 bases between the two germline ends. Here the CDR3 DNA reads TGTGCCAGCAGTGAATGGATGCGGCAAGAGACCCAGTACTTC. It yields the protein CASSEWMRQETQYF.

This chain links TRBV25-1 with TRBJ1-5, with 7 bases fitting TRBD1. The CDR3 is 12 amino acids. Losses at the gene ends were 7 bases for V and 11 bases for J; bases not matched to a gene: 8. From germline, CDR1 is MGHDK and CDR2 SYGVNS. The CDR3 loop is CASIDRVGSQHF. The CDR3 DNA follows: TGTGCCAGCATTGACAGGGTAGGTTCCCAGCATTTT.

This chain joins TRBV4-3 and TRBJ2-3; D possibly uses TRBD1 or TRBD2 (5 bases each). Germline V CDR1 and CDR2: LGHNA, YSLEER. V lost 1 base, J lost 11 bases, and 13 bases lay in between. The CDR3 loop spans 13 amino acids. CDR3 nucleotides: TGCGCCAGCAGCCAAGGGGGCTTGGGGGAGCAGTATTTT. Encoded protein: CASSQGGLGEQYF.

This chain links TRBV6-5 with TRBJ1-2; 7 nucleotides match TRBD1. The CDR3 totals 15 residues. Per germline, CDR1 MNHEY and CDR2 SVGAGI. With V trimmed by 0 bases and J by 1 base, 2 bases remained unmatched. CDR3 DNA: TGTGCCAGCAGTTACTCCCGGGACAGTAACTATGGCTACACCTTC. This encodes CASSYSRDSNYGYTF.

The sample holds many counts of this clonotype. The chain is built from TRBV7-9 and TRBJ2-7; 9 positions match TRBD1. V lost 3 bases and J lost 3; bases outside the gene matches: 6. CDR1 and CDR2 (germline): SEHNR, FQNEAQ (reference sequence). This CDR3 comprises 15 residues. CDR3 DNA sequence: TGTGCCAGCAGCTTGGCGACAGGGGGACGCTACGAGCAGTACTTC. It translates to CASSLATGGRYEQYF.

As DNA, the CDR3 is TGTGCCAGCATTCCAACCGAGGTGACTGAGCAGTTCTTC. Encoded protein: CASIPTEVTEQFF. The chain joins TRBV28 to TRBJ2-1, with D hard to call. This CDR3 comprises 13 residues. Trimming left V 7 bases short and J 9 bases short, with 16 bases between. Germline V gene lookup returns CDR1 MDHEN and CDR2 SYDVKM.

This chain uses TRBV28 with TRBJ2-6; 8 bases are shared with TRBD1. Germline assignment: CDR1 MDHEN and CDR2 SYDVKM. CDR3 length: 19 amino acids. Trimming took 8 bases from V and 1 from J; bases not matched to a gene: 16. Here the CDR3 DNA reads TGTGCCAGCGGACGAAACCGGGACAGGCTTTCTTCTGGGGCCAACGTCCTGACTTTC. This gives the protein CASGRNRDRLSSGANVLTF.

A single count supports this clonotype. V is TRBV4-3 and J is TRBJ2-2; TRBD2 aligns across 14 bases. The CDR3 has 17 residues. With V trimmed by 3 bases and J by 1 base, 1 base remained unmatched. Germline values: CDR1 LGHNA, CDR2 YSLEER. CDR3 sequence (DNA): TGCGCCAGCAGCCACGGGACTAGCGGGAGGAACACCGGGGAGCTGTTTTTT. It yields the protein CASSHGTSGRNTGELFF.